One and the same sample provided the 11 T cell receptor beta chains below, sequenced in a study of cytomegalovirus exposure and HLA in healthy donors. PCR amplification relied on 60 Vbeta primers (plus 13 Jbeta primers). Only in-frame clones appear in the TCRdb table, and some are missing; sequencing was by immunoSEQ multiplex PCR. Of 110,000 to 150,000 clones in the sample, 60% to 80% were seen once. Input material: PBMCs. All receptors come from a woman aged 25 to 39 in good health and CMV-seronegative.

This clone was counted a few times. The rearrangement links TRBV7-9 to TRBJ2-7; 12 bases agree with TRBD2. CDR3 length: 14 amino acids. V shed 5 bases and J 7 bases; nucleotides not matched to a gene: 6. Per the germline V gene, CDR1 is SEHNR and CDR2 is FQNEAQ (reference sequence). CDR3 bases: TGTGCCAGCAGCCGACTAGCGGGAGAAGGGGAGCAGTACTTC. Amino acids: CASSRLAGEGEQYF.

The rearrangement links TRBV29-1 to TRBJ2-3; D gene unclear. There are 14 residues in the CDR3. Germline V gives CDR1 SQVTM, CDR2 ANQGSEA. V dropped 1 base and J dropped 1 base, with 9 bases sitting between them. The CDR3 nucleotides are TGCAGCGTTGAAGGAGTCGCGGGCACAGATACGCAGTATTTT. Translating it yields CSVEGVAGTDTQYF.

This CDR3 is CASSLTSGFSDTQYF. In nucleotides, the CDR3 is TGTGCCAGCAGCCTGACTAGCGGTTTTTCAGATACGCAGTATTTT. V usage is TRBV27 and J usage is TRBJ2-3; 9 positions match TRBD2. The CDR3 extends over 15 amino acids. Germline assignment: CDR1 MNHEY and CDR2 SMNVEV (reference sequence). With V trimmed by 6 bases and J by 4 bases, 8 bases remained unmatched.

The V and J genes are TRBV11-2 and TRBJ2-2; D gene uncertain. This CDR3 is 13 amino acids long. V was cut by 2 bases and J by 4 bases, with 5 bases left in between. From germline, CDR1 is SGHAT and CDR2 FQNNGV. Written as DNA, the CDR3 is TGTGCCAGCAGCTTATCAGTCACCGGGGAGCTGTTTTTT. It is translated as CASSLSVTGELFF.

V gene TRBV21-1 combines with J gene TRBJ2-7; the table's D call of TRBD2 was not tested on the DNA. TRBV21-1 has pseudogene status. This CDR3 comprises 16 residues. The CDR3: CASSSGAGTYSYEQYF. The CDR3 coding sequence is TGTGCCAGCAGCAGCGGAGCGGGTACCTATTCCTACGAGCAGTACTTC.

This chain uses TRBV28 with TRBJ1-5, with D possibly TRBD1 on 5 matching bases. Looked up from germline, CDR1 is MDHEN and CDR2 is SYDVKM. CDR3 length: 17 amino acids. V was clipped by 3 bases and J by 0 bases, with 15 bases between them. CDR3 protein: CASSFLQEGYSNQPQHF. For the CDR3, the DNA is TGTGCCAGCAGTTTTTTACAGGAGGGTTATAGCAATCAGCCCCAGCATTTT.

V is TRBV5-1 and J is TRBJ2-2, with TRBD2 identical over 7 bases. Unmatched junction bases numbered 12, after V lost 5 bases and J lost 5 bases. The CDR3 length is 16 residues. Germline V lookup: CDR1 SGHRS, CDR2 YFSETQ. CDR3 in amino acids: CASSHAGASKTGELFF. Written as DNA, the CDR3 is TGCGCCAGCAGTCACGCGGGAGCTTCAAAAACCGGGGAGCTGTTTTTT.

The chain joins TRBV6-6 to TRBJ1-4; 7 positions agree with TRBD1. Per germline, CDR1 MNHNY and CDR2 SVGAGI (reference sequence). CDR3 length: 15 amino acids. The trim removed 6 bases at V and 3 bases at J, leaving 7 bases unmatched. In DNA form, the CDR3 reads TGTGCCAGCAGGAGGGCGGGACAGCCTAATGAAAAACTGTTTTTT. Its translation: CASRRAGQPNEKLFF.

In nucleotides, the CDR3 is TGCGCCAGCAGCTCCCAGGGGGATAAATTTGAAGCTTTCTTT. It yields the protein CASSSQGDKFEAFF. The V gene is TRBV5-1, the J gene TRBJ1-1, with TRBD1 matching 7 bases. Per germline, CDR1 SGHRS and CDR2 YFSETQ. J gave up 7 bases and V 3 bases, and 9 bases lay outside the gene matches. The CDR3 contains 14 residues.

The chain carries TRBV6-1 and TRBJ2-7; TRBD2 aligns across 8 bases. The V gene end was trimmed by 1 base and the J gene end by 3 bases; junction bases not matched to a gene: 11. Per the germline V gene, CDR1 is MNHNS and CDR2 is SASEGT. CDR3 size: 17 residues. CDR3 region: CASSEVGWTGGIYEQYF. The CDR3 DNA is TGTGCCAGCAGTGAAGTGGGATGGACGGGGGGGATCTACGAGCAGTACTTC.

A few counts support this clone. This chain links TRBV6-1 with TRBJ2-5; no definite D call. Germline V gene sequence: CDR1 MNHNS, CDR2 SASEGT. The CDR3 is 13 amino acids. Trimming shortened V by 7 bases and J by 3 bases, and 12 bases separated the two germline ends. The DNA of the CDR3 is TGTGCCAGCACCCGGTGGGCAAAAGAGACCCAGTACTTC. Translated, it gives CASTRWAKETQYF.